The 31 T cell receptor beta chains listed next were all sequenced from one sample in a study of T cell repertoires in cytomegalovirus infection. Antigens of these TCRs are unknown. TCRdb reprocessed the reads with MiXCR, giving one entry per CDR3 protein. Counted here are over 250,000 distinct CDR3 sequences, about 20% occurring once; the ten biggest clones make up roughly 19%. Sequenced material: cultured PBMCs, taken from culture after CMV antigen stimulation. These receptors all stem from a human donor in good health (CMV status not recorded). Some clones in this sample may be carry-over from other donors' samples.

The rearrangement joins TRBV6-6 to TRBJ2-4, with TRBD2 as a possible D gene (6 bases). Deletions cut 2 bases from V and 0 bases from J, with 17 bases between. Germline lookup yields CDR1 MNHNY and CDR2 SVGAGI (reference sequence). The CDR3 is 18 residues long. In DNA, the CDR3 is TGTGCCAGCAGTTACCGGGGACTGATGGCCCTAGCCAAAAACATTCAGTACTTC. This translates into CASSYRGLMALAKNIQYF.

This clonotype occurred many times. The chain links TRBV7-8 to TRBJ1-2; 10 bases line up with TRBD1. Trimming at V came to 6 bases and at J to 6 bases, leaving 10 bases not matched to a gene. Germline V gives CDR1 SGHVS, CDR2 FQNEAQ. This CDR3 has 15 amino acids. The CDR3 nucleotides read TGTGCCAGCAGTCTCGACAGGGGGCGCTTGGATGGCTACACCTTC. This sequence encodes CASSLDRGRLDGYTF.

In its sample, this clonotype was seen many times. The V gene is TRBV27, the J gene TRBJ1-2; D uncertain. Per the germline V gene, CDR1 is MNHEY and CDR2 is SMNVEV (reference sequence). The CDR3 length is 13 residues. Trimming took off 7 bases at V and 7 bases at J, with 16 bases between the two ends. The CDR3 bases are TGTGCCAGCACTTCCTGGGAGGGTTTTGGCTACACCTTC. It encodes CASTSWEGFGYTF.

This clonotype is medium-sized within its sample. The chain employs TRBV7-2 and TRBJ1-1, with D possibly being TRBD1 (6 bases). The V gene lost 1 base and the J gene lost 2 bases, with 8 bases spanning the gap. Germline V CDR1 and CDR2: SGHTA, FQGNSA. CDR3 length: 14 amino acids. The DNA of the CDR3 is TGTGCCAGCAGCTTAGACAGGGCAAACACTGAAGCTTTCTTT. Translating it yields CASSLDRANTEAFF.

This chain uses TRBV29-1 with TRBJ2-7; D is uncertain. The germline CDR1 and CDR2 sequences are SQVTM and ANQGSEA. The CDR3 length is 12 residues. The V gene lost 0 bases and the J gene lost 0 bases, with 3 bases spanning the gap. CDR3 nucleotide sequence: TGCAGCGTTGAAGACACCTCCTACGAGCAGTACTTC. It is translated as CSVEDTSYEQYF.

The chain has TRBV7-9 and TRBJ1-6, with 7 bases matching TRBD1. V trimming: 4 bases; J trimming: 6 bases; junction bases outside the gene matches: 12. In germline, CDR1 is SEHNR, CDR2 FQNEAQ (reference sequence). The CDR3 contains 17 residues. The CDR3 loop is CASSSPTGEVFNSPLHF. CDR3 nucleotide sequence: TGTGCCAGCAGCTCCCCTACAGGGGAGGTTTTTAATTCACCCCTCCACTTT.

This clonotype showed up many times. V gene TRBV20-1 combines with J gene TRBJ1-5; D uncertain. The germline gives CDR1 DFQATT, CDR2 SNEGSKA (reference sequence). This CDR3 is 11 amino acids long. Trimming left V 6 bases short and J 6 bases short, with 9 bases between. As DNA, the CDR3 is TGCAGTGCCTCCGAGGGTCAGCCCCAGCATTTT. It yields the protein CSASEGQPQHF.

This clonotype was seen a handful of times. V usage is TRBV2 and J usage is TRBJ2-5, with 11 bases identical to TRBD2. The CDR3 is 15 amino acids. CDR1 is SNHLY, CDR2 FYNNEI, per germline. V shed 4 bases and J 5 bases; nucleotides not matched to a gene: 6. CDR3 in DNA: TGTGCCAGCAGTGGTGGACTAGCGGGTCTGGAGACCCAGTACTTC. Translation gives CASSGGLAGLETQYF. Using reference TRBV2 and TRBJ2-5 for the parts outside the CDR3, the full variable domain is EPEVTQTPSHQVTQMGQEVILRCVPISNHLYFYWYRQILGQKVEFLVSFYNNEISEKSEIFDDQFSVERPDGSNFTLKIRSTKLEDSAMYFCASSGGLAGLETQYFGPGTRLLVL.

The chain carries TRBV24-1 and TRBJ2-1; 9 bases are shared with TRBD2. CDR1 is KGHDR, CDR2 SFDVKD, per germline. J lost 10 bases, V lost 2 bases, and 14 bases had no gene match. This CDR3 has 17 amino acids. CDR3 region: CATSDSPGLAPLGEQFF. The CDR3 nucleotides read TGTGCCACCAGTGATTCTCCGGGACTAGCTCCCCTAGGGGAGCAGTTCTTC.

Only a few counts were recorded for this clonotype. The rearrangement uses TRBV28 and TRBJ1-5; the D is unclear. Germline assignment: CDR1 MDHEN and CDR2 SYDVKM. The V and J ends lost 5 bases and 9 bases respectively, with 11 bases between them. The CDR3 loop spans 12 amino acids. DNA for the CDR3: TGTGCCAGCAGTGGCGAGAGGAGGCCCCAGCATTTT. Amino acid sequence: CASSGERRPQHF.

This clonotype has only a few counts. This chain joins TRBV20-1 and TRBJ1-5; 8 nucleotides line up with TRBD1. This CDR3 is 14 amino acids long. Germline CDR1 reads DFQATT; CDR2 reads SNEGSKA (reference sequence). The V gene end was trimmed by 4 bases and the J gene end by 7 bases; junction bases not matched to a gene: 9. CDR3 nucleotides: TGCAGTGCTATCGGCAGGGGGCTGCGACAGCCCCAGCATTTT. Translated: CSAIGRGLRQPQHF.

This clonotype has ten or more counts. The chain uses TRBV4-1 and TRBJ1-5, with D unclear. The CDR3 contains 13 residues. The V end lost 0 bases, the J end lost 5 bases, and 5 bases lay between the germline ends. Germline CDR1 MGHRA, CDR2 YSYEKL. In DNA form, the CDR3 reads TGCGCCAGCAGCCAAGATATACATCAGCCCCAGCATTTT. Protein: CASSQDIHQPQHF.

The V and J genes are TRBV12-3 or TRBV12-4 and TRBJ1-1, with 11 bases aligning to TRBD1. Trimming took 5 bases from V and 5 from J; bases not matched to a gene: 10. The CDR3 consists of 16 residues. CDR3 sequence: CASSGQGARSRTEAFF. In DNA, the CDR3 is TGTGCCAGCAGTGGACAGGGGGCACGAAGTCGAACTGAAGCTTTCTTT.

The CDR3 protein is CASSYSDRYYEQYF. The CDR3 nucleotides read TGTGCCAGCAGTTACTCGGACAGGTACTACGAGCAGTACTTC. This chain joins TRBV6-5 and TRBJ2-7; 7 bases match TRBD1. Unmatched junction bases numbered 2, after V lost 0 bases and J lost 3 bases. The CDR3 length is 14 residues. Germline-derived CDR1 and CDR2 are MNHEY and SVGAGI.

This clonotype was counted ten times or more. This chain uses TRBV12-3 or TRBV12-4 with TRBJ1-2; unclear D gene. V gave up 1 base and J gave up 2 bases, with 8 bases separating them. This CDR3 has 14 residues. In nucleotides, the CDR3 is TGTGCCAGCAGTTTAGGTGGAGGGAACTATGGCTACACCTTC. Translation: CASSLGGGNYGYTF.

The chain employs TRBV28 and TRBJ2-7; D not resolved. Trimming left V 7 bases short and J 4 bases short, with 11 bases between. Germline-derived CDR1 and CDR2 are MDHEN and SYDVKM. The CDR3 extends over 12 amino acids. The DNA for the CDR3 is TGTGCCAGCATGAATCCACTTTACGAGCAGTACTTC. Its protein is CASMNPLYEQYF.

This clonotype occurred a few times. The rearrangement joins TRBV4-2 to TRBJ1-2, with 7 bases matching TRBD1. The CDR3 sequence is 16 residues long. CDR1 LGHNA and CDR2 YNFKEQ come from the germline V gene. V gave up 4 bases and J gave up 5 bases; unmatched junction bases: 13. The CDR3 nucleotides are TGTGCCAGCAGCCCATCGTTGAGGCAGGGGGGATATGGCTACACCTTC. Encoded protein: CASSPSLRQGGYGYTF.

The chain has TRBV2 and TRBJ2-7, with D unclear. Germline assignment: CDR1 SNHLY and CDR2 FYNNEI. The CDR3 is made up of 13 amino acids. V was shortened by 2 bases and J by 2 bases, with 7 bases between the two germline ends. The chain's CDR3 is CASSEPTPYEQYV. CDR3 nucleotides: TGTGCCAGCAGTGAACCCACTCCCTACGAGCAGTACGTC.

The chain recombines TRBV12-3 or TRBV12-4 with TRBJ1-1; unclear D gene. The germline V and J ends were trimmed by 2 bases and 0 bases, with 7 bases remaining between them. The CDR3 contains 14 residues. The CDR3 DNA reads TGTGCCAGCAGTTTAAGAGTCCTGAACACTGAAGCTTTCTTT. Translating gives CASSLRVLNTEAFF.

This chain uses TRBV11-2 with TRBJ2-4; possible D gene TRBD1, 5 bases. The V gene lost 1 base and the J gene lost 0 bases, with 10 bases spanning the gap. Germline loops: CDR1 SGHAT, CDR2 FQNNGV. The CDR3 has 16 residues. CDR3 region: CASSLAAGIAKNIQYF. CDR3 DNA: TGTGCCAGCAGCTTAGCGGCAGGGATAGCCAAAAACATTCAGTACTTC.

A few counts support this clonotype. The genes are TRBV6-6 and TRBJ2-1; D not resolved. Germline V gives CDR1 MNHNY, CDR2 SVGAGI (reference sequence). V lost 6 bases and J 9 bases, leaving 12 bases between the germline ends. The CDR3 is made up of 12 amino acids. The CDR3 here is CASSTLGSEQFF. CDR3 bases: TGTGCCAGCAGCACCCTAGGAAGTGAGCAGTTCTTC.

This chain joins TRBV28 and TRBJ2-5; 8 nucleotides align to TRBD1. J lost 1 base, V lost 7 bases, and 2 bases had no gene match. This CDR3 is built from 13 residues. Per germline, CDR1 MDHEN and CDR2 SYDVKM. CDR3: CASITGGQETQYF. In nucleotides, the CDR3 is TGTGCCAGCATCACAGGGGGCCAAGAGACCCAGTACTTC.

The table lists this clonotype with many counts. The rearrangement joins TRBV7-2 to TRBJ1-2, with a weak D call TRBD1 (5 bases). Trimming took off 1 base at V and 13 bases at J, with 10 bases between the two ends. CDR1 SGHTA and CDR2 FQGNSA come from the germline V gene. This CDR3 contains 11 residues. In DNA form, the CDR3 reads TGTGCCAGCAGCTTAGTTTCCCAGGGCACCTTC. This encodes CASSLVSQGTF.

This clonotype has a count of ten or more. The CDR3 here is CSASPRTRSNEQFF. The DNA for the CDR3 is TGCAGTGCTAGCCCCAGGACTAGAAGCAATGAGCAGTTCTTC. The chain has TRBV20-1 and TRBJ2-1; 7 positions agree with TRBD2. V was clipped by 3 bases and J by 6 bases; unmatched bases: 8. CDR3 size: 14 residues. Per germline, CDR1 DFQATT and CDR2 SNEGSKA (reference sequence).

This clonotype was observed many times. The chain uses TRBV12-5 and TRBJ2-3; 7 bases agree with TRBD1. Germline loops: CDR1 LGHNT, CDR2 FRNRAP. CDR3 size: 13 residues. With V trimmed by 3 bases and J by 4 bases, 1 base remained unmatched. CDR3 DNA sequence: TGTGCTAGTGGTTTCGACAGGGCAGATACGCAGTATTTT. This codes for CASGFDRADTQYF.

The DNA for the CDR3 is TGTGCCAGCAGTTACTCCCCGACTAGCGGGGGGAGCTCCTACAATGAGCAGTTCTTC. This gives the protein CASSYSPTSGGSSYNEQFF. The chain employs TRBV6-2 or TRBV6-3 and TRBJ2-1; TRBD2 matches at 13 bases. There are 19 residues in the CDR3. Trimming removed 0 bases from V and 0 bases from J; junction bases left unmatched: 5. Germline V gene sequence: CDR1 MNHEY, CDR2 SVGEGT.

V is TRBV3-1 and J is TRBJ2-1; a possible D gene is TRBD1 (6 bases). Deletions cut 6 bases from V and 1 base from J, with 16 bases between. Germline-derived CDR1 and CDR2 are LGHDT and YNNKEL (reference sequence). The CDR3 covers 16 residues. The CDR3 loop is CASRAQTGSSYNEQFF. The CDR3 DNA follows: TGTGCCAGCAGGGCCCAAACAGGGTCGTCCTACAATGAGCAGTTCTTC.

This clonotype was seen a handful of times. The CDR3 protein is CASSPSDYNSPLHF. The CDR3 nucleotides read TGTGCCAGCAGCCCGAGTGACTATAATTCACCCCTCCACTTT. The gene calls are TRBV11-3 and TRBJ1-6; D remains ambiguous. V lost 5 bases to trimming and J lost 3 bases, with 8 bases between them. Germline assignment: CDR1 SGHNT and CDR2 YENEEA. This CDR3 spans 14 amino acids.

This clonotype was recorded a few times. This chain joins TRBV6-5 and TRBJ2-6; the match to TRBD1 covers 9 bases. The CDR3 is made up of 18 amino acids. In germline, CDR1 is MNHEY, CDR2 SVGAGI. Trimming at V came to 6 bases and at J to 2 bases, leaving 11 bases not matched to a gene. CDR3: CASRNPGTGIPGANVLTF. The CDR3 DNA reads TGTGCCAGCAGGAACCCCGGGACAGGGATCCCTGGGGCCAACGTCCTGACTTTC.

In its sample, this clonotype was seen a few times. The chain combines TRBV2 with TRBJ1-4; D may be TRBD1 (5 bases). The CDR3 is 14 amino acids. V gave up 6 bases and J gave up 7 bases, with 15 bases separating them. The germline V gene encodes CDR1 SNHLY and CDR2 FYNNEI. The CDR3 spells CASSPGGEGEKLFF. The CDR3 DNA sequence: TGTGCCAGCAGCCCGGGAGGGGAGGGTGAAAAACTGTTTTTT.

The chain is built from TRBV20-1 and TRBJ1-1; perhaps TRBD1 as D (5 bases). Germline V lookup: CDR1 DFQATT, CDR2 SNEGSKA (reference sequence). CDR3 length: 13 amino acids. The V and J ends lost 6 bases and 1 base respectively, with 12 bases between them. The CDR3 DNA follows: TGCAGTGCCTCAGATGGGGGGAACACTGAAGCTTTCTTT. Its translation is CSASDGGNTEAFF.